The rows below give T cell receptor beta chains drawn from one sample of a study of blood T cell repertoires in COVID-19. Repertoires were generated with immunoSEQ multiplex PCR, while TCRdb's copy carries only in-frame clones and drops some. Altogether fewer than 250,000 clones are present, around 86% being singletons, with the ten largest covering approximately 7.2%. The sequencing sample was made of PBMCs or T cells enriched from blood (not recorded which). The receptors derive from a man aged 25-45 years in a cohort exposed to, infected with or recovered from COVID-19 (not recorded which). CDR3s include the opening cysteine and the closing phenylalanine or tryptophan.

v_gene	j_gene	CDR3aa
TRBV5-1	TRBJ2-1	CASSRVTSGSQNEQFF
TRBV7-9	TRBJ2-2	CASSSSGGLSTGELFF
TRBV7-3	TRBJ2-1	CASSLDLASSYNEQFF
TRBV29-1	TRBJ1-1	CSVDRGAEAFF
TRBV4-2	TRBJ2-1	CASSLGGAGTSGINEQFF
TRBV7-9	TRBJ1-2	CASSAGTAYGYTF
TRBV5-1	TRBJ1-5	CASSLAFGTDDPQHF
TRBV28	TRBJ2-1	CASSHLGGTGRADEQFF
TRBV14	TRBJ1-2	CASSPRGGGFPYGYTF
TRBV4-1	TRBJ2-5	CASSQEPKETQYF
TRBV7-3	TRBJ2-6	CASSLAPGVSSGANVLTF
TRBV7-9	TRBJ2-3	CASSRGDTQYF
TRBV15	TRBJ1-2	CATSTGTERNLWYGYTF